Each of the 13 T cell receptor beta chains below was sequenced from the same sample in a study of blood T cells in healthy people across ages. The authors ran a second PCR of roughly 6 to 11 cycles using a sample-barcoded 5' primer and a J-beta primer mix. TCRdb reprocessed the 5' RACE reads with MiXCR, giving one entry per CDR3 protein. Of around 1.5 million distinct CDR3 sequences detected, roughly 32% appear once; the ten largest clones hold approximately 10%. The sequenced sample was blood. These receptors all come from a young woman in good health.

Comment on this clonotype: A read error may produce the germline difference seen at one junction end. V is TRBV5-1 and J is TRBJ1-1, with D hard to call. The length of the CDR3 is 15 residues. Looked up from germline, CDR1 is SGHRS and CDR2 is YFSETQ. In nucleotides, the CDR3 is TGCGCTAGCAGCTTGTTCAGCAACATGGACACTGAAGCTTTCTTT. Residues: CASSLFSNMDTEAFF.

This chain joins TRBV9 and TRBJ2-1; D may be TRBD2 (5 bases). This CDR3 spans 14 amino acids. The germline CDR1 and CDR2 sequences are SGDLS and YYNGEE. V was pared by 0 bases and J by 7 bases, with 11 bases between. The CDR3 nucleotides read TGTGCCAGCAGCGTAGCCGTCCTAGCAAATGAGCAGTTCTTC. Amino acids: CASSVAVLANEQFF.

The rearrangement uses TRBV7-8 and TRBJ2-7; D is undetermined. Deletions cut 5 bases from V and 2 bases from J, with 13 bases between. Germline CDR1 reads SGHVS; CDR2 reads FQNEAQ. This CDR3 region has 14 residues. This chain's CDR3 is CASSGWGKTYEQYF. The DNA for the CDR3 is TGTGCCAGCAGCGGGTGGGGTAAGACCTACGAGCAGTACTTC.

There are a few counts of this clonotype. Here the CDR3 DNA reads TGCAGTGCTAGATCGTCGCGGGAGGGCCTCGACACCGGGGAGCTGTTTTTT. This translates into CSARSSREGLDTGELFF. The J gene is TRBJ2-2, the V gene TRBV20-1; 9 bases line up with TRBD2. Germline values: CDR1 DFQATT, CDR2 SNEGSKA (reference sequence). Trimming removed 2 bases from V and 3 bases from J; junction bases left unmatched: 10. This CDR3 contains 17 residues.

This clonotype was counted ten times or more. This chain joins TRBV4-1 and TRBJ2-7, with 9 bases matching TRBD2. The germline CDR1 and CDR2 sequences are MGHRA and YSYEKL. There are 15 residues in the CDR3. The junction had 8 bases not matched to a gene; V was cut back by 0 bases and J by 8 bases. CDR3 sequence: CASSQDQAGGLQQYF. The CDR3 coding sequence is TGCGCCAGCAGCCAAGATCAAGCGGGAGGACTTCAGCAGTACTTC.

The chain has TRBV5-1 and TRBJ2-7; D might be TRBD1 or TRBD2, each matching 5 bases. CDR1 SGHRS and CDR2 YFSETQ come from the germline V gene. V was trimmed by 1 base and J by 3 bases, leaving 14 bases between them. This CDR3 contains 15 residues. The DNA for the CDR3 is TGCGCCAGCAGCTTGCGGCCGGGGACGGACTACGAGCAGTACTTC. It translates to CASSLRPGTDYEQYF.

The V gene is TRBV27, the J gene TRBJ2-7, with D possibly being TRBD2 (5 bases). V lost 6 bases and J 0 bases, leaving 18 bases between the germline ends. CDR1 is MNHEY, CDR2 SMNVEV, per germline (reference sequence). This CDR3 region has 16 residues. The CDR3 coding sequence is TGTGCCAGCAGCCCTCTCACTGGCGGAGGCTCCTACGAGCAGTACTTC. Amino acids: CASSPLTGGGSYEQYF.

The rearrangement links TRBV20-1 to TRBJ2-1, with D tentatively TRBD2 (6 bases). The V gene lost 3 bases and the J gene lost 5 bases, with 11 bases spanning the gap. Germline V gives CDR1 DFQATT, CDR2 SNEGSKA (reference sequence). This CDR3 has 13 residues. The CDR3 loop is CSASGRKDNEQFF. CDR3 sequence (DNA): TGCAGTGCTAGCGGGAGAAAGGACAATGAGCAGTTCTTC.

The chain couples TRBV6-2 or TRBV6-3 to TRBJ2-7, with TRBD1 as a possible D gene (6 bases). The CDR3 covers 16 residues. V lost 5 bases, J lost 3 bases, and 20 bases lay in between. Germline V gives CDR1 MNHEY, CDR2 SVGEGT. CDR3 amino acids: CASSADRETHDYEQYF. The CDR3 bases are TGTGCCAGCAGTGCGGACAGAGAGACTCATGACTACGAGCAGTACTTC.

The V and J genes are TRBV5-1 and TRBJ2-5; 7 bases align to TRBD1. V lost 3 bases and J lost 7; bases outside the gene matches: 12. CDR3 size: 15 residues. From germline, CDR1 is SGHRS and CDR2 YFSETQ. The CDR3 region is CASSWDQGTASTQYF. The DNA for the CDR3 is TGCGCCAGCAGCTGGGATCAAGGGACAGCTTCGACCCAGTACTTC.

This clonotype was counted only a few times. The chain has TRBV9 and TRBJ2-5; 7 bases map to TRBD2. The germline V gene has CDR1 SGDLS and CDR2 YYNGEE. The V segment lost 0 bases and the J segment 5 bases; nucleotides outside the gene matches: 7. The CDR3 is 15 amino acids. The CDR3 loop reads CASSVAGGARETQYF. Written as DNA, the CDR3 is TGTGCCAGCAGCGTAGCGGGAGGAGCCCGTGAGACCCAGTACTTC. The variable domain in full, with the rest retrieved from reference TRBV9 and TRBJ2-5, is DSGVTQTPKHLITATGQRVTLRCSPRSGDLSVYWYQQSLDQGLQFLIQYYNGEERAKGNILERFSAQQFPDLHSELNLSSLELGDSALYFCASSVAGGARETQYFGPGTRLLVL.

This clonotype was recorded a few times. The chain links TRBV7-9 to TRBJ2-7, with D possibly being TRBD1 or TRBD2 (6 bases each). CDR1 is SEHNR and CDR2 is FQNEAQ in the germline V gene (reference sequence). This CDR3 comprises 15 residues. Trimming left V 5 bases short and J 1 base short, with 15 bases between. The CDR3 sequence: CASSPGAGLSYEQYF. The CDR3 DNA is TGTGCCAGCAGCCCAGGGGCGGGACTTTCCTACGAGCAGTACTTC.

V is TRBV20-1 and J is TRBJ1-2; D unclear. Germline CDR1 and CDR2: DFQATT and SNEGSKA (reference sequence). The CDR3 contains 13 residues. The V end was cut by 6 bases, the J end by 0 bases, with 11 bases between. The CDR3, as DNA: TGCAGTGCAATGACCGACGCTAACTATGGCTACACCTTC. It yields the protein CSAMTDANYGYTF.